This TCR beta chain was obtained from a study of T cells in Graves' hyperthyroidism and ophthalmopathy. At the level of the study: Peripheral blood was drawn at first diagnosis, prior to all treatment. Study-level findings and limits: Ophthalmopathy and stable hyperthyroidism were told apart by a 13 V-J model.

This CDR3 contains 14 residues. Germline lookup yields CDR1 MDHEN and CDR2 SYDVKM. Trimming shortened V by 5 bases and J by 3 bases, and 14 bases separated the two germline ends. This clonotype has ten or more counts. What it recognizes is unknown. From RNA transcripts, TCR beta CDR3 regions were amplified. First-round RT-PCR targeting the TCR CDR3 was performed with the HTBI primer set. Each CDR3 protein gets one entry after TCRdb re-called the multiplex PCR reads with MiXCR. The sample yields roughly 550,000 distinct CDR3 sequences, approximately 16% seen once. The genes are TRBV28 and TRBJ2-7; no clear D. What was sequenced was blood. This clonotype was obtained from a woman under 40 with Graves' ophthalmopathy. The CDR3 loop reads CASSLLGGIYEQYF. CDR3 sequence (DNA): TGTGCCAGCAGTCTACTTGGTGGGATCTACGAGCAGTACTTC.